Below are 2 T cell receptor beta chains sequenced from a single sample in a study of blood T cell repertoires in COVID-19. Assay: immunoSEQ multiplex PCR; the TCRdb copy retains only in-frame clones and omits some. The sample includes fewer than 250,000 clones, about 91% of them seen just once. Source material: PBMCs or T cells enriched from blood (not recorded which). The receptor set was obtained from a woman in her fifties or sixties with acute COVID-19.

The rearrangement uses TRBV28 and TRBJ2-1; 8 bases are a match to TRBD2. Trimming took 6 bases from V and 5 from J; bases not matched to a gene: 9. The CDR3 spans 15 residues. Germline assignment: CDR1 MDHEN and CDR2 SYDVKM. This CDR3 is CASSERGRPNNEQFF. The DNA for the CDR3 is TGTGCCAGCAGCGAGCGCGGGAGGCCTAACAATGAGCAGTTCTTC.

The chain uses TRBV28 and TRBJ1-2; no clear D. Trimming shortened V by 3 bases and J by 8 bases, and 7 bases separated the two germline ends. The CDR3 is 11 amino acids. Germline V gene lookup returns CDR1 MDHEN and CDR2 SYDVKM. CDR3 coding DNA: TGTGCCAGCAGTTTCACGGGAGGCTACACCTTC. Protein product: CASSFTGGYTF.